One T cell receptor beta chain is described in this entry. Its target is not known. These data are taken from a study of early T cells in non-severe SARS-CoV-2 infection. Study as a whole: It was bulk RNA from unsorted whole blood that was sequenced, and the chains were unpaired. General study results and limits: Reliance on VDJdb matching favored anti-spike CD8 responses; private and CD4 specificities were missed.

Unique molecular identifiers were added to individual cDNA molecules. One entry per CDR3 protein results from TCRdb running MiXCR on the 5' RACE reads. The sample has just over 65,000 distinct CDR3 sequences; approximately 13% are singletons. The TCR comes from an adult who was a healthcare worker with PCR-confirmed SARS-CoV-2 infection or an uninfected control (not recorded which). The specimen sequenced was whole blood.

The CDR3 protein is CASSPGPSRGVEQYF. CDR3 bases: TGTGCCAGCTCACCAGGCCCGAGCAGGGGAGTCGAGCAGTACTTC. This chain connects TRBV18 to TRBJ2-7; possibly TRBD1 for D (6 bases). The V end was cut by 2 bases, the J end by 6 bases, with 17 bases between. The CDR3 totals 15 residues. Germline V gene lookup returns CDR1 KGHSH and CDR2 LQKENI.